This T cell receptor beta chain was recovered during a study of T-cell reconstitution after alpha-beta-depleted transplantation in children. General observations from the study: From surviving recipient T cells and thymic progenitors came the high day-60 TCRbeta diversity observed in some patients. Alpha-beta T cells about two months after transplant reportedly derived from several hundred expanded graft clones. Once a year had passed after transplant, T-cell counts and diversity came mostly from newly produced T cells.

Construction of the TCRbeta library involved unique molecular identifiers. Each CDR3 protein gets one entry after TCRdb re-called the PCR reads with MiXCR. The sample includes about 170,000 distinct CDR3 sequences, more than 9.5% of them seen just once. Details on this clonotype: Its antigen is still unknown.

This CDR3 contains 13 residues. The V gene's germline CDR1 is SGDLS and CDR2 YYNGEE. V gave up 3 bases and J gave up 4 bases, with 11 bases separating them. This TCR was sampled from a boy aged 2 to 10 with acute myeloid leukemia, due to receive a stem cell transplant. The J gene is TRBJ2-7, the V gene TRBV9; TRBD1 is a possible D gene (6 bases). The sequenced sample was PBMCs, obtained before TCRalphabeta/CD19-depleted stem cell transplant. The CDR3 DNA is TGTGCCAGCAGCGGATCACAGGGATACGAGCAGTACTTC. This sequence encodes CASSGSQGYEQYF.